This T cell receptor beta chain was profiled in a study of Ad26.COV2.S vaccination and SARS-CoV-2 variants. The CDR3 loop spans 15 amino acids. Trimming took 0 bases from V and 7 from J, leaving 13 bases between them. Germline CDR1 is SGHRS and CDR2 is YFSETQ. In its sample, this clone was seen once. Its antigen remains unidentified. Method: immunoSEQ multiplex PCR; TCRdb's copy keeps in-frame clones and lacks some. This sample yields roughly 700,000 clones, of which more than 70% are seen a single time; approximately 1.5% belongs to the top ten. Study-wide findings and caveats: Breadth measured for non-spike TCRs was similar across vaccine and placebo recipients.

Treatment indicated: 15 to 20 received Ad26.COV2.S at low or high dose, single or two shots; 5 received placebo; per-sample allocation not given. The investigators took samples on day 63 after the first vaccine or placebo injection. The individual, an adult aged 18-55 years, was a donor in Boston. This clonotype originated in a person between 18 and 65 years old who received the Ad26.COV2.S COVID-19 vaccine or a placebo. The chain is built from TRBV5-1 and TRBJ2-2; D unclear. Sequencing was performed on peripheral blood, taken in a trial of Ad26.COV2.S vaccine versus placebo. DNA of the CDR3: TGCGCCAGCAGCTTGGAAGGGAATTCCGGCGGGGAGCTGTTTTTT. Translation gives CASSLEGNSGGELFF.